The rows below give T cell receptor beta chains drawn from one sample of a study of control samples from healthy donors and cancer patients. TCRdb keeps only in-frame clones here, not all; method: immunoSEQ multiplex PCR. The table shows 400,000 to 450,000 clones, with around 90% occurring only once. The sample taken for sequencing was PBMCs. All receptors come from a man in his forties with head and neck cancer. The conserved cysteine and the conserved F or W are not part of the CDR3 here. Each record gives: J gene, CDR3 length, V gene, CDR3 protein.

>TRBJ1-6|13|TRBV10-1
ASSESRGPNSPLH
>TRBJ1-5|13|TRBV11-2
ASSLDLWGGQPQH
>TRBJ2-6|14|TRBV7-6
ASSLAGGSGANVLT
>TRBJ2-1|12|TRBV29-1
SELAGGNYNEQF
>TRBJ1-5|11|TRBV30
AWSEHFNQPQH
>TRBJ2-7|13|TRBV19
ASSGGPGQPYEQY
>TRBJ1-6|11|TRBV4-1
ASSQVLVIPLH
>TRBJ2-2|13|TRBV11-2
ASTFPQGRTGELF
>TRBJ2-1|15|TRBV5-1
ASSLGPGLAAYNEQF
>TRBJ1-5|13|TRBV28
ASSWGQGTNQPQH
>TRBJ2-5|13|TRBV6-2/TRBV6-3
ASSTFGQAKETQY
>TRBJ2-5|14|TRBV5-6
ASSSLTGGAQETQY
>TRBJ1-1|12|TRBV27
ASSGYRDRIEAF
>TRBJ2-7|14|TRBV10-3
AISPKRDSGAHEQY
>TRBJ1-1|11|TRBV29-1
SVEVQLNTEAF
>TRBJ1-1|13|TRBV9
ASSPQTGSFTEAF
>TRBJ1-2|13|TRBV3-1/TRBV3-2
ASSQEQGGSYGYT
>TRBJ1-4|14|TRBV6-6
ASSYSGEGANEKLF
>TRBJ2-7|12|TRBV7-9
ASSLRREGHEQY
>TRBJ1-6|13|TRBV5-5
ASSSSGSYNSPLH
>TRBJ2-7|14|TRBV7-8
ASRPGAHGQNYEQY
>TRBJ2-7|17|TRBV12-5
ASGFAGTGGKKSSYEQY
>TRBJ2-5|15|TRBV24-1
ATSEPTGPAGQETQY
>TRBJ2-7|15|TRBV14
ASSQHRPGQWSYEQY
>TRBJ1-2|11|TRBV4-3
ASSQATGGGYT
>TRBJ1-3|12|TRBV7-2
ASSFWGSGNTIY
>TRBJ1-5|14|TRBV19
ASSINYRGYDQPQH
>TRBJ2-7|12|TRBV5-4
ASSPRQGANEQY
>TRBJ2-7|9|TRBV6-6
AGNGGDEQY
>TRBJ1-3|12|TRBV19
ASSTGDPGNTIY
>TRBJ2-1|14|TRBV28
ASRIPGQGAWNEQF
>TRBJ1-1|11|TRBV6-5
ASSYEEYTEAF
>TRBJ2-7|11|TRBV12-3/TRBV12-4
ASSLQGIDEQY
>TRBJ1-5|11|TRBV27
ASSWGTNQPQH
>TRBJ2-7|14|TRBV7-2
ASSYTGTGGSYEQY
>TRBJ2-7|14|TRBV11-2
ASSPPPGLVAYEQY
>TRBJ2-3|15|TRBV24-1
ATSDSRTSGPTDTQY
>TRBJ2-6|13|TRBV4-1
PRDRTISGANVLT
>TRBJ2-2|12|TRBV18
ASSRQGRSGELF
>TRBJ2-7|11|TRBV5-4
ASSVRGSYEQY
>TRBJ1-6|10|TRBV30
AWSVIRGAVH